The 12 T cell receptor beta chains presented below share a single source sample, sequenced in a study of shared clonotypes between healthy human individuals (dated by TCRdb to about 2020). The library was produced with the immunoSEQ multiplex PCR assay. As stored in TCRdb, this immuneACCESS dataset retains in-frame rearrangements with V and J assigned. A fraction of the clones does not appear; measured against another copy, unresolved V genes explain less than half of the discrepancy, and the remainder lacks a known reason. This sample has 850,000 to 1,100,000 clones in its table, and 70% to 85% of those were observed once. The biggest ten clones account for 0.7% to 0.95% of the sample. The specimen sequenced was memory CD4+ T cells from PBMCs. In the paper's terms, the cell subset or site label means: CD45RA-negative fraction. Source of these receptors: a man aged 18 to 29 in good health. Some clones in this sample may be carry-over from other donors' samples.

V is TRBV6-1 and J is TRBJ1-3; no definite D call. Germline-derived CDR1 and CDR2 are MNHNS and SASEGT. CDR3 size: 12 residues. Trimming left V 4 bases short and J 8 bases short, with 9 bases between. CDR3 bases: TGTGCCAGCAGTGCCCGTCCAGACACCATATATTTT. It encodes CASSARPDTIYF.

V gene TRBV28 combines with J gene TRBJ1-1, with D perhaps matching TRBD1 (6 bases). The CDR3 loop spans 17 amino acids. Germline V gives CDR1 MDHEN, CDR2 SYDVKM. The V gene lost 5 bases and the J gene lost 0 bases, with 19 bases spanning the gap. The CDR3 loop is CASSRPGTRRMNTEAFF. The CDR3 DNA reads as TGTGCCAGCAGTCGACCCGGGACACGGCGTATGAACACTGAAGCTTTCTTT.

This chain connects TRBV11-2 to TRBJ2-5; D remains ambiguous. Per germline, CDR1 SGHAT and CDR2 FQNNGV. The length of the CDR3 is 15 residues. The V end lost 4 bases, the J end lost 5 bases, and 17 bases lay between the germline ends. DNA of the CDR3: TGTGCCAGCAGCTATATGGGCTGGCTAGGGGAGACCCAGTACTTC. Protein: CASSYMGWLGETQYF.

The gene calls are TRBV18 and TRBJ2-2; 8 bases are a match to TRBD1. V was pared by 6 bases and J by 2 bases, with 8 bases of the junction left unmatched. Germline lookup yields CDR1 KGHSH and CDR2 LQKENI. There are 16 residues in the CDR3. For the CDR3, the DNA is TGTGCCAGCTCGATCCAGGGGGCGCAAAACACCGGGGAGCTGTTTTTT. Protein: CASSIQGAQNTGELFF.

This clone was observed many times. The chain joins TRBV7-9 to TRBJ2-3, with D tentatively TRBD1 or TRBD2 (5 bases each). CDR3 length equals 14 residues. Trimming left V 5 bases short and J 7 bases short, with 16 bases between. Germline V CDR1 and CDR2: SEHNR, FQNEAQ (reference sequence). The CDR3 region has the DNA TGTGCCAGCAGCGAGTACCGTGGGGGAAATACGCAGTATTTT. This translates into CASSEYRGGNTQYF.

This chain uses TRBV18 with TRBJ2-7, with D tentatively TRBD2 (5 bases). The germline V and J ends were trimmed by 6 bases and 5 bases, with 14 bases remaining between them. The CDR3 covers 13 residues. The germline V gene encodes CDR1 KGHSH and CDR2 LQKENI. The CDR3 spells CASSAGGSHEQYF. The DNA for the CDR3 is TGTGCCAGCTCCGCGGGTGGGAGCCACGAGCAGTACTTC.

DNA for the CDR3: TGTGCCAGCAGTTACTCAGGGCAGGGGATAGGAGATGAGCAGTTCTTC. It codes for CASSYSGQGIGDEQFF. This chain connects TRBV6-5 to TRBJ2-1, with a weak D call TRBD1 (6 bases). Trimming took 0 bases from V and 8 from J, leaving 17 bases between them. This CDR3 is 16 amino acids long. Looked up from germline, CDR1 is MNHEY and CDR2 is SVGAGI.

Turning to this clone: A much larger clonotype is one base distant, so this may be a read error. This chain connects TRBV18 to TRBJ2-1; D ambiguous. Trimming removed 2 bases at V and 5 bases at J, with 1 base between. Germline CDR1 and CDR2: KGHSH and LQKENI. This CDR3 has 11 residues. DNA for the CDR3: TGTGCCAGCTCACCAGACAATGAGCAGTTCTTC. Translation: CASSPDNEQFF. Full variable domain (rest looked up from reference TRBV18 and TRBJ2-1): NAGVMQNPRHLVRRRGQEARLRCSPMKGHSHVYWYRQLPEEGLKFMVYLQKENIIDESGMPKERFSAEFPKEGPSILRIQQVVRGDSAAYFCASSPDNEQFFGPGTRLTVL.

This clone was counted between two and nine times. The chain recombines TRBV6-1 with TRBJ1-5, with no clear D. CDR3 size: 13 residues. Deletions cut 2 bases from V and 9 bases from J, with 11 bases between. Germline V lookup: CDR1 MNHNS, CDR2 SASEGT. The CDR3 protein is CASSERAHRPQHF. Here the CDR3 DNA reads TGTGCCAGCAGTGAAAGGGCCCACCGGCCCCAGCATTTT.

V usage is TRBV5-5 and J usage is TRBJ1-1; no definite D call. V was cut by 4 bases and J by 1 base, with 11 bases left in between. Germline V gene sequence: CDR1 SGHKS, CDR2 YYEKEE (reference sequence). There are 14 residues in the CDR3. The CDR3 bases are TGTGCCAGCAGCGAAAGGGCGGGGAACACTGAAGCTTTCTTT. As protein: CASSERAGNTEAFF.

This clone was observed a handful of times. V is TRBV15 and J is TRBJ1-5; D ambiguous. This CDR3 comprises 15 residues. The ends were cut back, 1 base at V and 3 bases at J, with 10 bases in the middle. The V gene's germline CDR1 is LNHNV and CDR2 YYDKDF (reference sequence). The CDR3 DNA reads TGTGCCACCAGCAGAGGAGCAAATTACAATCAGCCCCAGCATTTT. The encoded protein is CATSRGANYNQPQHF.

This clone was counted between two and nine times. The V call is TRBV11-2, the J call TRBJ2-7, with 10 bases matching TRBD2. CDR1 and CDR2 (germline): SGHAT, FQNNGV. The CDR3 loop spans 16 amino acids. Germline trimming cut 5 bases from V and 2 bases from J; bases unmatched to any gene: 9. CDR3: CASSPGQSGRAYEQYF. CDR3 nucleotide sequence: TGTGCCAGCAGCCCGGGCCAGAGCGGGAGGGCCTACGAGCAGTACTTC.